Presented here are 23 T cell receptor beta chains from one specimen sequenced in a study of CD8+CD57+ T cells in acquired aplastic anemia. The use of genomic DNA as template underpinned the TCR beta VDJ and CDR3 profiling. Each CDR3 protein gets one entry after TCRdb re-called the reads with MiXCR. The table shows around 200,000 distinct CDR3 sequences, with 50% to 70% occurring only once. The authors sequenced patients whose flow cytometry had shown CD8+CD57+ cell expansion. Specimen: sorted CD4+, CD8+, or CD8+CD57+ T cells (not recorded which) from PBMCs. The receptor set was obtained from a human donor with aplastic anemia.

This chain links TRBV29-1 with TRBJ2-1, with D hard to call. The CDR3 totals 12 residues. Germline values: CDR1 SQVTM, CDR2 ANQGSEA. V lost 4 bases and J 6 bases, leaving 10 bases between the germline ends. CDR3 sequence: CSVGWQFNEQFF. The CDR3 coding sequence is TGCAGCGTTGGCTGGCAGTTCAATGAGCAGTTCTTC.

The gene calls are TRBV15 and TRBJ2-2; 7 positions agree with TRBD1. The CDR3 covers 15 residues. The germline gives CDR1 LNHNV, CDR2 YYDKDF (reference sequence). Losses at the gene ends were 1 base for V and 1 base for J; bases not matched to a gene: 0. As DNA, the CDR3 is TGTGCCACCAGCAGAGGGACAGGGAACACCGGGGAGCTGTTTTTT. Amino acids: CATSRGTGNTGELFF.

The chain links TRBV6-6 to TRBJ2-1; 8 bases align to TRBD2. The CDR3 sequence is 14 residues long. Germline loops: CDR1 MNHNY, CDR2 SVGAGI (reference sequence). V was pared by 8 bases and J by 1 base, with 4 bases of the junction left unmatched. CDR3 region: CASALAGSYNEQFF. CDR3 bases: TGTGCCAGCGCCTTAGCGGGATCCTACAATGAGCAGTTCTTC.

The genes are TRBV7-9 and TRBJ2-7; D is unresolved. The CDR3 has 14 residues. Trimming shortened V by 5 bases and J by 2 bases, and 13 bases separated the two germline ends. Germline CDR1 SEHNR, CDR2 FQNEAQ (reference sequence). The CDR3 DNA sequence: TGTGCCAGCAGCCCTCCGGACGGTACCTACGAGCAGTACTTC. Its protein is CASSPPDGTYEQYF.

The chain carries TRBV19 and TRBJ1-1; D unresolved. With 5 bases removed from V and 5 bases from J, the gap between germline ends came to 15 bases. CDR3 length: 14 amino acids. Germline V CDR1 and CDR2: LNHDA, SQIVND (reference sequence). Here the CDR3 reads CASSLQQGSTEAFF. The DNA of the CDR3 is TGTGCCAGTAGTCTGCAGCAAGGCAGTACTGAAGCTTTCTTT.

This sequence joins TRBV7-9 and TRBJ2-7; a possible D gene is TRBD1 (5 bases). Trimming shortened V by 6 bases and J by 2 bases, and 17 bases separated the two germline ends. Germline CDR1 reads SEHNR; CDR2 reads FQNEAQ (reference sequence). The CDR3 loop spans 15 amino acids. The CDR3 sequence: CASRFRNRFAYEQYF. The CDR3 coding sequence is TGTGCCAGCAGATTCCGAAACAGGTTTGCCTACGAGCAGTACTTC.

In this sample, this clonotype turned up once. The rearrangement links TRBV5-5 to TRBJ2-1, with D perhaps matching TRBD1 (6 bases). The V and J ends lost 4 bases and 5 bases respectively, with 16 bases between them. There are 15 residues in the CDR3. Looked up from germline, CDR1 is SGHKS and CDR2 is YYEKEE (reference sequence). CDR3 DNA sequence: TGTGCCAGCAGCAGGGCAGGGGATGCCGACAATGAGCAGTTCTTC. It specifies CASSRAGDADNEQFF. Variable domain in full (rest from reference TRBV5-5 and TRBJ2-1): DAGVTQSPTHLIKTRGQQVTLRCSPISGHKSVSWYQQVLGQGPQFIFQYYEKEERGRGNFPDRFSARQFPNYSSELNVNALLLGDSALYLCASSRAGDADNEQFFGPGTRLTVL.

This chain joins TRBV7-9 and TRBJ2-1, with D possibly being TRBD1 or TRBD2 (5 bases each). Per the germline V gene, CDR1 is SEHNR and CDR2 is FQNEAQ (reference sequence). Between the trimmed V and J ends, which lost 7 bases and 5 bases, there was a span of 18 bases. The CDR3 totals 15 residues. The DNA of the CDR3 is TGTGCCAGCATCCTCTACGTGGGGGTAAACAATGAGCAGTTCTTC. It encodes CASILYVGVNNEQFF.

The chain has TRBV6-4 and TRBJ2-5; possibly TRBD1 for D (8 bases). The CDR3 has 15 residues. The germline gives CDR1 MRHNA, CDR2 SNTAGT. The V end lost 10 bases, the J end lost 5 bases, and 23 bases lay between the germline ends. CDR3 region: CATTGGGWVNETQYF. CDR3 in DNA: TGTGCCACCACAGGGGGGGGGTGGGTCAATGAGACCCAGTACTTC.

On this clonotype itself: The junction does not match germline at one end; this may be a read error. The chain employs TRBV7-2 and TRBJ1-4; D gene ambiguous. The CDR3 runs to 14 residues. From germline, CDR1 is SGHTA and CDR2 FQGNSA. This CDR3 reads CASSLAATNEKLFF. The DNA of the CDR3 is TGTGCCAGCAGCTTAGCGGCGACAAACGAAAAACTGTTTTTC.

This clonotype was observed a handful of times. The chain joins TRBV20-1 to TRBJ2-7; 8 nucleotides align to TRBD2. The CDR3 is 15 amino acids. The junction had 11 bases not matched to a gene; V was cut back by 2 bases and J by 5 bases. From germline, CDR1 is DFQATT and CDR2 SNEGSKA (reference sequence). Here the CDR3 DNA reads TGCAGTGCTAGACCACCGACTAGCGTCGGGGACGAGCAGTACTTC. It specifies CSARPPTSVGDEQYF.

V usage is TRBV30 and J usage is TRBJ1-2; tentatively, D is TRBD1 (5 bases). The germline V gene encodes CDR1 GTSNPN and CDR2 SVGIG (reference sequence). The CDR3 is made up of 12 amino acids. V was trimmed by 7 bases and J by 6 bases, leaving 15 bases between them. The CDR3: CAYNQGPHGYTF. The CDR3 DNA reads TGTGCCTACAACCAGGGTCCTCATGGCTACACCTTC.

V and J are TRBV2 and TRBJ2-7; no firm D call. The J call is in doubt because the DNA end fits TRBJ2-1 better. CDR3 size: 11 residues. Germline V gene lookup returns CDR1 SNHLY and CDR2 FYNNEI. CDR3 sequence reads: CASSVMYEQFF. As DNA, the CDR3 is TGTGCCAGCAGTGTCATGTACGAGCAGTTCTTC.

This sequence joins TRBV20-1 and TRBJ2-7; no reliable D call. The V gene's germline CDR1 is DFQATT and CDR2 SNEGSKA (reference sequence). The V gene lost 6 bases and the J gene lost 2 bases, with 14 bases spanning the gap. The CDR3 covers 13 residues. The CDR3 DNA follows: TGCAGTGCCAGGAACGCTGAGACCTACGAGCAGTACTTC. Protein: CSARNAETYEQYF.

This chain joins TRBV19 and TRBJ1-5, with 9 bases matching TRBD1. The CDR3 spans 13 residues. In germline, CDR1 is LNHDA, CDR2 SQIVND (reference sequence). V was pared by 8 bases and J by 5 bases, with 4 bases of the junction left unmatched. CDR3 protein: CASRGQGYQPQHF. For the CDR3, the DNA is TGTGCCAGTCGGGGACAGGGATATCAGCCCCAGCATTTT.

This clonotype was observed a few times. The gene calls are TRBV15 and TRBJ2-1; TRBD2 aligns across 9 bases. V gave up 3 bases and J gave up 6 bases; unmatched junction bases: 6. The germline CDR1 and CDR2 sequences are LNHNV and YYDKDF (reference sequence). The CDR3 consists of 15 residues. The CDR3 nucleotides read TGTGCCACCAGCAGTTTAGCGGGAGACCTCAATGAGCAGTTCTTC. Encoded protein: CATSSLAGDLNEQFF.

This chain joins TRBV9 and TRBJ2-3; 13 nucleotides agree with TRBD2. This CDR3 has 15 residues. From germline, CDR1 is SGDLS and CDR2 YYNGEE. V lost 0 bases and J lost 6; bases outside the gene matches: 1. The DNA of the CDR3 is TGTGCCAGCAGCGTAGGACTAGCGGGGGGTGATACGCAGTATTTT. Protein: CASSVGLAGGDTQYF.

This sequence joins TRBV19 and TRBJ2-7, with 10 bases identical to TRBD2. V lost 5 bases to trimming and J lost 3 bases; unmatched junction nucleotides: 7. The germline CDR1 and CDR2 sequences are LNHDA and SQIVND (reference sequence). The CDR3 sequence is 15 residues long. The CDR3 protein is CASSSRTSGNYEQYF. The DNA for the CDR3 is TGTGCCAGTAGTTCCAGGACTAGCGGCAACTACGAGCAGTACTTC.

CDR3 bases: TGTGCCAGCAGTGGACGGAGGTCGGGGAACACTGAAGCTTTCTTT. Its protein product is CASSGRRSGNTEAFF. This rearrangement joins TRBV7-9 to TRBJ1-1; D not resolved. The CDR3 is 15 residues long. CDR1 and CDR2 from the germline V gene are SEHNR and FQNEAQ (reference sequence). The V and J ends lost 6 bases and 1 base respectively, with 15 bases between them. The whole variable domain, filled in from reference TRBV7-9 and TRBJ1-1, reads DTGVSQNPRHKITKRGQNVTFRCDPISEHNRLYWYRQTLGQGPEFLTYFQNEAQLEKSRLLSDRFSAERPKGSFSTLEIQRTEQGDSAMYLCASSGRRSGNTEAFFGQGTRLTVV.

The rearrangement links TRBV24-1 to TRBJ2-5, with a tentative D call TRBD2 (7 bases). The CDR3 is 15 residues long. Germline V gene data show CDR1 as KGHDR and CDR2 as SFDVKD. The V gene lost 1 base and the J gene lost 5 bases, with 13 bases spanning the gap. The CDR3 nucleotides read TGTGCCACCAGTGATTTAGGGGGAGGGTTGGAGACCCAGTACTTC. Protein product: CATSDLGGGLETQYF.

The CDR3 DNA sequence: TGCGCCAGCAGCCAAGTAGGTCTCAATGAGCAGTTCTTC. This translates into CASSQVGLNEQFF. The genes are TRBV4-3 and TRBJ2-1, with D unresolved. CDR1 is LGHNA, CDR2 YSLEER, per germline. V gave up 1 base and J gave up 6 bases, with 7 bases separating them. The CDR3 contains 13 residues.

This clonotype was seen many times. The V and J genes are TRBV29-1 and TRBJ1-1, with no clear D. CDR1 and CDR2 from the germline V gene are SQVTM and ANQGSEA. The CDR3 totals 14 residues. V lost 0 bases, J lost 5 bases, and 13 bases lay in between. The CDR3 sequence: CSVEENSGRTEAFF. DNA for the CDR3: TGCAGCGTTGAAGAGAACTCCGGAAGGACTGAAGCTTTCTTT.

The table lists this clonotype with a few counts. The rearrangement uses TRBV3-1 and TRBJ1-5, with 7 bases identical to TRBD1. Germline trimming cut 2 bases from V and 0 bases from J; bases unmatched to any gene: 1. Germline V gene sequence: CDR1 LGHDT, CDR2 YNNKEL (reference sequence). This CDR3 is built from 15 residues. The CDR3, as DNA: TGTGCCAGCAGCCAAACAGGGGTTAGCAATCAGCCCCAGCATTTT. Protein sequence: CASSQTGVSNQPQHF.